These 10 T cell receptor beta chains originate from one sample sequenced in a study of blood T cell repertoires in COVID-19. The repertoire was sequenced with immunoSEQ multiplex PCR; TCRdb's copy has only in-frame clones and lacks some. Here the sample spans about 140,000 clones, roughly three quarters being singletons. What was sequenced was peripheral blood. Every receptor here comes from a man aged 45-60 years with active or convalescent COVID-19.

CDR3: CASSYSTSGSYEQYF. In DNA, the CDR3 is TGCGCCAGCAGTTATTCGACTAGCGGGAGTTACGAGCAGTACTTC. This rearrangement joins TRBV5-1 to TRBJ2-7; the match to TRBD2 covers 12 bases. From germline, CDR1 is SGHRS and CDR2 YFSETQ. With V trimmed by 5 bases and J by 4 bases, 7 bases remained unmatched. CDR3 length: 15 amino acids.

The V and J genes are TRBV19 and TRBJ2-7; 9 nucleotides agree with TRBD2. This CDR3 has 14 amino acids. Germline values: CDR1 LNHDA, CDR2 SQIVND (reference sequence). Trimming took 1 base from V and 6 from J; bases not matched to a gene: 4. For the CDR3, the DNA is TGTGCCAGTAGTATAGCTGCGGGAGGGTTCGAGCAGTACTTC. It translates to CASSIAAGGFEQYF.

This chain links TRBV29-1 with TRBJ2-1, with 9 bases that match TRBD1. J gave up 2 bases and V 5 bases, and 13 bases lay outside the gene matches. This CDR3 region has 17 residues. Germline V gene sequence: CDR1 SQVTM, CDR2 ANQGSEA. The CDR3 nucleotides read TGCAGCGTTCCGGGACAGGGATTACAATGGACCTACAATGAGCAGTTCTTC. It is translated as CSVPGQGLQWTYNEQFF.

The V call is TRBV3-1 (or the pseudogene TRBV3-2), the J call TRBJ1-6; D uncertain. The germline V gene has CDR1 LGHDT and CDR2 YNNKEL (reference sequence). CDR3 length: 15 residues. Trimming left V 0 bases short and J 10 bases short, with 13 bases between. CDR3 protein: CASSQESYGGSPLHF. The CDR3 DNA sequence: TGTGCCAGCAGCCAAGAAAGTTACGGCGGGTCACCCCTCCACTTT.

The J gene is TRBJ2-3, the V gene TRBV11-2, with TRBD2 as a possible D gene (6 bases). Trimming removed 3 bases at V and 5 bases at J, with 21 bases between. From germline, CDR1 is SGHAT and CDR2 FQNNGV. This CDR3 has 17 residues. CDR3 sequence reads: CASSFSTTPFSGDTQYF. In DNA, the CDR3 is TGTGCCAGCAGCTTTTCAACTACACCCTTTAGCGGAGATACGCAGTATTTT.

This clone was counted a single time. The V gene is TRBV5-1, the J gene TRBJ2-7; 7 bases map to TRBD2. The CDR3 sequence is 15 residues long. Germline V gene lookup returns CDR1 SGHRS and CDR2 YFSETQ. J was trimmed by 3 bases and V by 0 bases; bases with no gene match: 6. The CDR3 DNA is TGCGCCAGCAGCTTGGTGGCTAGCGGAGGCTACGAGCAGTACTTC. Residues: CASSLVASGGYEQYF. Complete variable domain (other parts from reference TRBV5-1 and TRBJ2-7): KAGVTQTPRYLIKTRGQQVTLSCSPISGHRSVSWYQQTPGQGLQFLFEYFSETQRNKGNFPGRFSGRQFSNSRSEMNVSTLELGDSALYLCASSLVASGGYEQYFGPGTRLTVT.

The chain couples TRBV11-2 to TRBJ2-3; D uncertain. Germline CDR1 and CDR2: SGHAT and FQNNGV. The CDR3 extends over 12 amino acids. V lost 2 bases to trimming and J lost 4 bases, with 4 bases between them. CDR3 in amino acids: CASSLISDTQYF. Here the CDR3 DNA reads TGTGCCAGCAGCTTAATCTCAGATACGCAGTATTTT.

This clone appeared once. The chain has TRBV12-3 or TRBV12-4 and TRBJ2-5; D perhaps matches TRBD1 (6 bases). This CDR3 is 12 amino acids long. Trimming stripped 6 bases from V and 5 bases from J, with 10 bases between. The CDR3 region is CASRGAWETQYF. CDR3 sequence (DNA): TGTGCCAGCAGGGGGGCATGGGAGACCCAGTACTTC.

This clone came up a few times. The rearrangement uses TRBV7-8 and TRBJ2-5; 8 bases align to TRBD1. The CDR3 has 16 residues. Germline CDR1 is SGHVS and CDR2 is FQNEAQ. V lost 0 bases and J lost 5; bases outside the gene matches: 8. The CDR3 coding sequence is TGTGCCAGCAGCTTAGCGTCCAGGGGGCGCAGGGAGACCCAGTACTTC. This sequence encodes CASSLASRGRRETQYF.

This sequence joins TRBV27 and TRBJ1-1, with D perhaps matching TRBD1 (5 bases). Trimming removed 5 bases at V and 0 bases at J, with 13 bases between. The CDR3 is 15 amino acids. Germline-derived CDR1 and CDR2 are MNHEY and SMNVEV (reference sequence). CDR3 bases: TGTGCCAGCAGTAATCCCGGGACTGTGAACACTGAAGCTTTCTTT. It is translated as CASSNPGTVNTEAFF.